Presented here are 7 T cell receptor beta chains from one specimen sequenced in a study of CXCR3-negative and CXCR3-positive naive CD8 T cells. General study results and limits: TRB CDR3s of CXCR3-positive naive cells were more hydrophobic than those of CXCR3-negative naive cells.

Libraries of TRB cDNA were made by 5' RACE and carried UMIs. Using the 5' RACE reads, TCRdb records one entry per CDR3 protein without DNA. In total, the table holds around 140,000 distinct CDR3 sequences. No antigen is known for these receptors. The sequencing sample was made of naive CXCR3+ CD8+ T cells from blood. Subset here: CD45RO-CCR7+CD27+CD95- naive CD8+ T cells expressing CXCR3 (TNR3+). These receptors were collected from a human donor in good health. Some clones in this sample may be carry-over from other donors' samples.

The chain combines TRBV29-1 with TRBJ2-1; TCRdb reports TRBD2, a call that lacks DNA to check it against. CDR1 and CDR2 from the germline V gene are SQVTM and ANQGSEA. The CDR3 sequence is 20 residues long. CDR3 sequence: CSVEDGASGNSISSYNEQFF.

The chain links TRBV28 to TRBJ2-7; there is no DNA to check the TCRdb D call of TRBD2. CDR1 is MDHEN and CDR2 is SYDVKM in the germline V gene. The CDR3 length is 14 residues. The CDR3 is CASSLGFKEGEQYF.

This chain uses TRBV15 with TRBJ2-7; no DNA is available, so the TRBD1 call from TCRdb remains unchecked. This CDR3 region has 13 residues. CDR1 LNHNV and CDR2 YYDKDF come from the germline V gene (reference sequence). This chain's CDR3 is CATSRVIGDEQYF.

The V call is TRBV7-9, the J call TRBJ2-1; as DNA is missing, the TRBD2 call by TCRdb cannot be tested. The germline gives CDR1 SEHNR, CDR2 FQNEAQ (reference sequence). This CDR3 has 16 amino acids. CDR3 sequence reads: CASSLVAGRLGDEQFF.

This chain uses TRBV5-6 with TRBJ2-7; lacking DNA, the TRBD2 call made by TCRdb goes unchecked. The CDR3 has 16 residues. Germline-derived CDR1 and CDR2 are SGHDT and YYEEEE. This chain's CDR3 is CASSFGTSGWPYEQYF. Full variable domain (rest looked up from reference TRBV5-6 and TRBJ2-7): DAGVTQSPTHLIKTRGQQVTLRCSPKSGHDTVSWYQQALGQGPQFIFQYYEEEERQRGNFPDRFSGHQFPNYSSELNVNALLLGDSALYLCASSFGTSGWPYEQYFGPGTRLTVT.

The chain uses TRBV7-2 and TRBJ2-7; TCRdb gives TRBD2 as the D gene, but with no DNA this cannot be confirmed. The CDR3 spans 15 residues. Germline V lookup: CDR1 SGHTA, CDR2 FQGNSA. The chain's CDR3 is CASSWQGGFEYEQYF.

The CDR3 is CASSLGRVYEQYF. The chain is built from TRBV7-2 and TRBJ2-7; TCRdb gives TRBD1 as the D gene, but with no DNA this cannot be confirmed. Germline CDR1 reads SGHTA; CDR2 reads FQGNSA. The CDR3 totals 13 residues.